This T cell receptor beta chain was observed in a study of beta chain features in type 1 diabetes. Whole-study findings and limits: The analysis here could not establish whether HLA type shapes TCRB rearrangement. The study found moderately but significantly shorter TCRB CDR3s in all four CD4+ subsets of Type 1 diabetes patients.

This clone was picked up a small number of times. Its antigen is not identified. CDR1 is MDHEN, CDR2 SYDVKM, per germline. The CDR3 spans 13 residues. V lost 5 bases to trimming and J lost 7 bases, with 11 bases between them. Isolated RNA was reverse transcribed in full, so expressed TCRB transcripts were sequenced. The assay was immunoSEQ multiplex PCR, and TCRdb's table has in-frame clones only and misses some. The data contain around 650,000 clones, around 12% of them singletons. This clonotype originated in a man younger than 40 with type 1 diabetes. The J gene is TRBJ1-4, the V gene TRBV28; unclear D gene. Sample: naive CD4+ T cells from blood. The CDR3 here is CASSLIGAEKLFF. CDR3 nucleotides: TGTGCCAGCAGTCTGATAGGCGCTGAAAAACTGTTTTTT.